The next 13 T cell receptor beta chains were all read from a single sample in a study of shared clonotypes between healthy human individuals. CD45RO-negative cells were positively selected for CCR7, leaving out terminally differentiated effector memory CD45RA+ cells. TCRdb keeps only in-frame clones here, not all; method: immunoSEQ multiplex PCR. The sample records some 2.1 million clones, just under 95% being singletons. Source material: naive CD8+ T cells sorted from blood. All receptors derive from a young man in good health.

This chain joins TRBV7-9 and TRBJ2-7; the match to TRBD1 covers 7 bases. The J segment lost 5 bases and the V segment lost 6 bases, leaving 4 bases of the junction unmatched. CDR1 and CDR2 from the germline V gene are SEHNR and FQNEAQ (reference sequence). CDR3 length: 12 amino acids. This chain's CDR3 is CASSTGAHEQYF. For the CDR3, the DNA is TGTGCCAGCAGTACAGGGGCCCACGAGCAGTACTTC.

The chain combines TRBV19 with TRBJ1-4; D is unclear. V gave up 7 bases and J gave up 7 bases, with 10 bases separating them. Looked up from germline, CDR1 is LNHDA and CDR2 is SQIVND (reference sequence). This CDR3 comprises 12 residues. The CDR3 here is CASKGRGEKLFF. CDR3 nucleotides: TGTGCCAGTAAAGGGCGGGGTGAAAAACTGTTTTTT.

V and J are TRBV27 and TRBJ2-7, with TRBD2 identical over 10 bases. Germline V gene lookup returns CDR1 MNHEY and CDR2 SMNVEV (reference sequence). Trimming took 6 bases from V and 6 from J; bases not matched to a gene: 11. The CDR3 length is 15 residues. In nucleotides, the CDR3 is TGTGCCAGCAGCATAGCGGGGGGCGCGCGGGGCGAGCAGTACTTC. Its translation: CASSIAGGARGEQYF.

This chain joins TRBV6-5 and TRBJ2-5, with TRBD2 matching over 9 bases. The CDR3 is 16 amino acids. CDR1 and CDR2 (germline): MNHEY, SVGAGI. The trim removed 2 bases at V and 1 base at J, leaving 5 bases unmatched. This chain's CDR3 is CASSYGAGGIQETQYF. The CDR3 DNA reads as TGTGCCAGCAGTTACGGGGCGGGGGGGATCCAAGAGACCCAGTACTTC.

About this clone: The identical CDR3 is also encoded by other nucleotide sequences in the sample. This sequence joins TRBV6-5 and TRBJ1-1; 7 bases are shared with TRBD1. Germline values: CDR1 MNHEY, CDR2 SVGAGI. V lost 0 bases, J lost 3 bases, and 4 bases stayed unmatched. The CDR3 is made up of 15 amino acids. CDR3 residues: CASSYSEGADTEAFF. In DNA form, the CDR3 reads TGTGCCAGCAGTTACTCGGAGGGGGCGGACACTGAAGCTTTCTTT.

This chain joins TRBV28 and TRBJ1-6, with a tentative D call TRBD1 (5 bases). The CDR3 runs 15 residues. Looked up from germline, CDR1 is MDHEN and CDR2 is SYDVKM. Trimming stripped 6 bases from V and 13 bases from J, with 22 bases between. CDR3: CASRGTSGLSEPLHF. CDR3 bases: TGTGCCAGCAGGGGTACCTCGGGGCTCAGTGAGCCCCTCCACTTT.

This clone was found once. Within the sample, other DNA sequences also encode this same CDR3. The chain uses TRBV27 and TRBJ1-2; no clear D gene. Trimming took off 4 bases at V and 5 bases at J, with 8 bases between the two ends. The CDR3 totals 12 residues. The V gene's germline CDR1 is MNHEY and CDR2 SMNVEV (reference sequence). The CDR3 coding sequence is TGTGCCAGCAGTTCCCGCGGGTATGGCTACACCTTC. Protein product: CASSSRGYGYTF.

This chain links TRBV6-1 with TRBJ2-3; D is undetermined. The germline gives CDR1 MNHNS, CDR2 SASEGT. The CDR3 contains 12 residues. Trimming removed 11 bases at V and 0 bases at J, with 9 bases between. This chain's CDR3 is CAAWDSTDTQYF. The DNA for the CDR3 is TGTGCCGCTTGGGATAGCACAGATACGCAGTATTTT.

The gene calls are TRBV29-1 and TRBJ2-1; D uncertain. This CDR3 comprises 12 residues. Germline loops: CDR1 SQVTM, CDR2 ANQGSEA. Trimming stripped 3 bases from V and 7 bases from J, with 10 bases between. The CDR3 nucleotides are TGCAGCGTTGACCCAGCGACGAATGAGCAGTTCTTC. Its translation is CSVDPATNEQFF.

A remark on this clone: Other DNA sequences from this sample encode an identical CDR3 as well. In DNA form, the CDR3 reads TGTGCCAGCAGCTTATTAACGGGGGGCGTCCGTATGGGTGAGCAGTTCTTC. Translating gives CASSLLTGGVRMGEQFF. The chain links TRBV7-9 to TRBJ2-1; D might be TRBD2 (7 bases). This CDR3 has 17 residues. Germline CDR1 reads SEHNR; CDR2 reads FQNEAQ (reference sequence). V was clipped by 2 bases and J by 9 bases, with 23 bases between them.

This rearrangement joins TRBV6-5 to TRBJ1-2; D is possibly TRBD1 (5 bases). The CDR3 is 14 residues long. CDR1 and CDR2 from the germline V gene are MNHEY and SVGAGI. Trimming took 2 bases from V and 5 from J, leaving 12 bases between them. The CDR3: CASSYGRQTYGYTF. CDR3 nucleotides: TGTGCCAGCAGTTACGGCAGACAGACATATGGCTACACCTTC.

This clone has a single count. This chain joins TRBV9 and TRBJ2-2; no clear D. This CDR3 is built from 14 residues. Trimming stripped 3 bases from V and 6 bases from J, with 12 bases between. Germline V gene lookup returns CDR1 SGDLS and CDR2 YYNGEE. CDR3 bases: TGTGCCAGCAGCGAATCGGATGTACCCGGGGAGCTGTTTTTT. Translation gives CASSESDVPGELFF.

The chain joins TRBV18 to TRBJ2-3; perhaps D is TRBD1 or TRBD2 (6 bases each). Trimming removed 6 bases from V and 0 bases from J, with 19 bases in between. Germline V gene lookup returns CDR1 KGHSH and CDR2 LQKENI. This CDR3 region has 17 residues. CDR3: CASSQNHREASTDTQYF. The CDR3 nucleotides are TGTGCCAGCTCGCAAAACCACAGGGAGGCTAGCACAGATACGCAGTATTTT.